The T cell receptor (beta chain) under discussion was sequenced for a study of blood T cells in healthy people across ages. Primers used in a second PCR of about 6 to 11 cycles were a sample-barcoded 5' primer and a J-beta primer mix. MiXCR, run by TCRdb on the 5' RACE reads, gives a single entry per CDR3 protein. The sample yields about 1.6 million distinct CDR3 sequences, about 31% seen once. No fewer than 7 million PBMCs went into each sample. Germline V lookup: CDR1 SGDLS, CDR2 YYNGEE. Trimming removed 3 bases at V and 10 bases at J, with 20 bases between. This CDR3 contains 15 residues. Study findings and constraints: The lack of PBMC sorting stopped any conclusive naive versus antigen-experienced comparison.

Only a few counts were recorded for this clonotype. The antigen remains undetermined. The rearrangement links TRBV9 to TRBJ2-1, with D perhaps given as TRBD1 or TRBD2 (5 bases each). Material for sequencing was blood. This TCR came from a woman aged 25 to 45 in good health. The CDR3 sequence is CASSGNPGPPYEQFF. The CDR3 DNA sequence: TGTGCCAGCAGCGGAAACCCGGGACCACCGTACGAGCAGTTCTTC. The entire variable domain, with the rest obtained from reference TRBV9 and TRBJ2-1, is as follows: DSGVTQTPKHLITATGQRVTLRCSPRSGDLSVYWYQQSLDQGLQFLIQYYNGEERAKGNILERFSAQQFPDLHSELNLSSLELGDSALYFCASSGNPGPPYEQFFGPGTRLTVL.